The 13 T cell receptor beta chains in this list originate from one sample, sequenced in a study of T cells in Graves' hyperthyroidism and ophthalmopathy. Researchers took RNA transcripts and amplified the TCR beta CDR3 regions from them. The TCR CDR3 was amplified in a first-round RT-PCR using the HTBI primer set. TCRdb reprocessed the multiplex PCR reads via MiXCR and lists one record per CDR3 protein. The sample includes 600,000 or so distinct CDR3 sequences, around 42% of them seen just once. The specimen sequenced was peripheral blood or thyroid tissue (not recorded which). All receptors come from a woman under 30 with Graves' hyperthyroidism.

This chain joins TRBV12-3 or TRBV12-4 and TRBJ1-2, with unresolved D. V gave up 3 bases and J gave up 0 bases, with 8 bases separating them. This CDR3 has 14 residues. As DNA, the CDR3 is TGTGCCAGCAGTTTTAAGGCTTCTAACTATGGCTACACCTTC. Residues: CASSFKASNYGYTF.

The DNA for the CDR3 is TGCAGTGCCGAGTTAGGTAGCGGGACCTACGAGCAGTACTTC. It yields the protein CSAELGSGTYEQYF. This chain uses TRBV20-1 with TRBJ2-7; 8 nucleotides line up with TRBD2. Germline CDR1 and CDR2: DFQATT and SNEGSKA (reference sequence). J lost 2 bases, V lost 6 bases, and 9 bases had no gene match. This CDR3 region has 14 residues.

This rearrangement joins TRBV7-3 to TRBJ2-5; TRBD2 is a possible D gene (6 bases). Near its end, the DNA agrees better with TRBJ2-1, so the J call may be wrong. This CDR3 is 14 amino acids long. In germline, CDR1 is SGHTA, CDR2 FQGTGA. The CDR3 sequence is CASSRTWRDNEQFF. The CDR3 nucleotides read TGTGCCAGCAGCCGAACGTGGAGGGACAATGAGCAGTTCTTC.

Many counts were recorded for this clonotype. The V call is TRBV7-8, the J call TRBJ1-1, with D unclear. In germline, CDR1 is SGHVS, CDR2 FQNEAQ. V lost 3 bases and J 1 base, leaving 3 bases between the germline ends. The CDR3 consists of 12 residues. The CDR3: CASSLENTEAFF. The CDR3 region has the DNA TGTGCCAGCAGCTTGGAGAACACTGAAGCTTTCTTT. The full variable domain, with the rest looked up from reference TRBV7-8 and TRBJ1-1, is GAGVSQSPRYKVAKRGQDVALRCDPISGHVSLFWYQQALGQGPEFLTYFQNEAQLDKSGLPSDRFFAERPEGSVSTLKIQRTQQEDSAVYLCASSLENTEAFFGQGTRLTVV.

The CDR3 nucleotides read TGCAGTGCTAGAGACGGATCCACTAATGAAAAACTGTTTTTT. Its protein product is CSARDGSTNEKLFF. The chain combines TRBV20-1 with TRBJ1-4; unclear D gene. Per the germline V gene, CDR1 is DFQATT and CDR2 is SNEGSKA (reference sequence). The CDR3 runs 14 residues. The germline V and J ends were trimmed by 0 bases and 2 bases, with 7 bases remaining between them.

This rearrangement joins TRBV11-2 to TRBJ2-2; D possibly corresponds to TRBD2 (6 bases). Germline CDR1 reads SGHAT; CDR2 reads FQNNGV. Trimming took 11 bases from V and 5 from J, leaving 18 bases between them. This CDR3 is built from 14 residues. Here the CDR3 DNA reads TGTGCCTTCTCGGGTCAGGAGGGGACCGGGGAGCTGTTTTTT. It encodes CAFSGQEGTGELFF.

This clonotype was picked up many times. The rearrangement uses TRBV10-3 and TRBJ1-2; D is perhaps TRBD1 (5 bases). The CDR3 is 13 residues long. V lost 3 bases and J 2 bases, leaving 7 bases between the germline ends. Germline loops: CDR1 ENHRY, CDR2 SYGVKD. DNA for the CDR3: TGTGCCATCAGTGATCAGGGAAACTATGGCTACACCTTC. Encoded protein: CAISDQGNYGYTF.

This clonotype was found many times. The rearrangement joins TRBV24-1 to TRBJ1-4; no definite D call. The germline V gene encodes CDR1 KGHDR and CDR2 SFDVKD. The CDR3 extends over 16 amino acids. V lost 4 bases, J lost 8 bases, and 19 bases lay in between. CDR3 sequence (DNA): TGTGCCACCAGTGAGCGCGTCTATAGACGTGGGGAAAAACTGTTTTTT. Its protein is CATSERVYRRGEKLFF.

V is TRBV6-6 and J is TRBJ2-5; weak D call: TRBD2 (6 bases). Germline-derived CDR1 and CDR2 are MNHNY and SVGAGI (reference sequence). There are 14 residues in the CDR3. Trimming removed 8 bases at V and 1 base at J, with 14 bases between. CDR3 DNA sequence: TGTGCCAGCTCTGCGCGGGGACTCCAAGAGACCCAGTACTTC. Translation gives CASSARGLQETQYF.

The gene calls are TRBV19 and TRBJ1-6; TRBD1 aligns across 9 bases. CDR1 LNHDA and CDR2 SQIVND come from the germline V gene (reference sequence). The CDR3 contains 16 residues. V gave up 3 bases and J gave up 9 bases; unmatched junction bases: 9. The CDR3 loop is CASSIMGTGTTSPLHF. The CDR3 nucleotides are TGTGCCAGTAGTATCATGGGGACAGGGACGACTTCACCCCTCCACTTT. The full variable domain, completed using reference TRBV19 and TRBJ1-6, is DGGITQSPKYLFRKEGQNVTLSCEQNLNHDAMYWYRQDPGQGLRLIYYSQIVNDFQKGDIAEGYSVSREKKESFPLTVTSAQKNPTAFYLCASSIMGTGTTSPLHFGNGTRLTVT.

This clonotype was counted ten times or more. The V call is TRBV7-3, the J call TRBJ1-1; no clear D. Germline CDR1 reads SGHTA; CDR2 reads FQGTGA. There are 14 residues in the CDR3. The V end was cut by 1 base, the J end by 1 base, with 7 bases between. The DNA of the CDR3 is TGTGCCAGCAGCTTAAGGACCCGGAACACTGAAGCTTTCTTT. Its translation is CASSLRTRNTEAFF.

V and J are TRBV7-2 and TRBJ1-1, with 10 bases that match TRBD1. The junction had 2 bases not matched to a gene; V was cut back by 3 bases and J by 7 bases. The germline V gene has CDR1 SGHTA and CDR2 FQGNSA. The CDR3 totals 13 residues. CDR3 coding DNA: TGTGCCAGCAGCTTCCGGGACAGGGGTGAAGCTTTCTTT. Residues: CASSFRDRGEAFF.

As regards this clonotype: The junction differs from germline at one of its ends, possibly a read error. The chain employs TRBV6-4 and TRBJ1-2; TRBD1 matches at 7 bases. CDR1 is MRHNA, CDR2 SNTAGT, per germline. This CDR3 is 15 amino acids long. Here the CDR3 reads CASSDSDRVAYGYTF. The CDR3, as DNA: TGTGCCAGCAGCGACTCTGACAGGGTCGCCTATGGCTACACCTTC.